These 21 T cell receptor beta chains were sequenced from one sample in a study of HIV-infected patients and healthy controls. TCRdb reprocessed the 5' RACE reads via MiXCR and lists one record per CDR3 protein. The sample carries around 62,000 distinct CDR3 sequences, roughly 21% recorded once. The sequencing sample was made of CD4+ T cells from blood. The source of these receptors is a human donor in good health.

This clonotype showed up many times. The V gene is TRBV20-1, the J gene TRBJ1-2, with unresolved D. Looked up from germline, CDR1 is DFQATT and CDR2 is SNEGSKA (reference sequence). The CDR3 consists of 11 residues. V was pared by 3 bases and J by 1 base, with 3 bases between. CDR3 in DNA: TGCAGTGCTAGTGATAACTATGGCTACACCTTC. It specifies CSASDNYGYTF.

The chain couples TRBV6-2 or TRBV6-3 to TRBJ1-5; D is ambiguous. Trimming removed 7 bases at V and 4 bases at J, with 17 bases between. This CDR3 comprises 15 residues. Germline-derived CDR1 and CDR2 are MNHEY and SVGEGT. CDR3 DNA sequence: TGTGCCAGCACCACCCTTCCCACCTATAATCAGCCCCAGCATTTT. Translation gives CASTTLPTYNQPQHF.

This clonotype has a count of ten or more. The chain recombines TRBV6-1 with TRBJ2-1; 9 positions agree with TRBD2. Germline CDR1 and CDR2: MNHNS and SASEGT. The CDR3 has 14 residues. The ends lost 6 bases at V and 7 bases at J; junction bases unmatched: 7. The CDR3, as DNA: TGTGCCAGCAGGAGAGCGGGAGGCTCAAATGAGCAGTTCTTC. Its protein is CASRRAGGSNEQFF.

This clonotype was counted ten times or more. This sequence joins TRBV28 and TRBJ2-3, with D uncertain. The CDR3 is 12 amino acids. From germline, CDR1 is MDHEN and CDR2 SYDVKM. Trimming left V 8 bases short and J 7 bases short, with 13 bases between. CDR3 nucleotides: TGTGCCAGCCTGACCCCTGATAATACGCAGTATTTT. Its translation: CASLTPDNTQYF.

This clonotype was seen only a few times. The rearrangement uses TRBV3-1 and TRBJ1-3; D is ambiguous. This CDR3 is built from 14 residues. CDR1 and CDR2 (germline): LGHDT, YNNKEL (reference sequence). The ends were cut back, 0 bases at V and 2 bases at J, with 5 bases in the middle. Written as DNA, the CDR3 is TGTGCCAGCAGCCAAGAGGTCCCTGGAAACACCATATATTTT. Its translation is CASSQEVPGNTIYF.

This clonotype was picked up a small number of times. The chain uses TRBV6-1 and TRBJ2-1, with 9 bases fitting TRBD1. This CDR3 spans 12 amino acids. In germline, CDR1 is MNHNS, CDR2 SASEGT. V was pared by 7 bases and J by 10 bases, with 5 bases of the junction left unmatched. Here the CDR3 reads CASIRDREEQFF. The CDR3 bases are TGTGCCAGCATTAGGGACAGGGAGGAGCAGTTCTTC.

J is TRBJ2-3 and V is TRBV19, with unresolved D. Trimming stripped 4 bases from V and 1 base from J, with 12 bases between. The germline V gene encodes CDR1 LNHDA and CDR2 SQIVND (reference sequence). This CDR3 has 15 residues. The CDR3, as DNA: TGTGCCAGTAGTACCTTTGGTGAGGGCACAGATACGCAGTATTTT. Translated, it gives CASSTFGEGTDTQYF. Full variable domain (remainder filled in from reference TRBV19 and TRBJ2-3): DGGITQSPKYLFRKEGQNVTLSCEQNLNHDAMYWYRQDPGQGLRLIYYSQIVNDFQKGDIAEGYSVSREKKESFPLTVTSAQKNPTAFYLCASSTFGEGTDTQYFGPGTRLTVL.

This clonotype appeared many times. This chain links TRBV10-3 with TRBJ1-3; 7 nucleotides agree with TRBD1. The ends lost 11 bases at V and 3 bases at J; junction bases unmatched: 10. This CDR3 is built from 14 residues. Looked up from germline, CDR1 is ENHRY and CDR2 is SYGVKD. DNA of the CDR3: TGTGCCGTGATGCCACAGGGGAGTGGAAACACCATATATTTT. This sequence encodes CAVMPQGSGNTIYF.

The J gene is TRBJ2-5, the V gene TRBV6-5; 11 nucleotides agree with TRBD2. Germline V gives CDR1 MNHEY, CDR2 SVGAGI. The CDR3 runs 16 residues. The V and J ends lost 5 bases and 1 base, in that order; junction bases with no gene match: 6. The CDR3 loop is CASSKLAGAFQETQYF. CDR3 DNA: TGTGCCAGCAGTAAACTAGCGGGAGCCTTCCAAGAGACCCAGTACTTC.

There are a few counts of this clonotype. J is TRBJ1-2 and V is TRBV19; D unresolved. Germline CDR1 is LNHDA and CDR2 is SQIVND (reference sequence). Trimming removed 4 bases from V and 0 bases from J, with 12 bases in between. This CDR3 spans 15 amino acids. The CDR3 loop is CASSKSREANYGYTF. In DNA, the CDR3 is TGTGCCAGTAGTAAATCTCGCGAGGCTAACTATGGCTACACCTTC.

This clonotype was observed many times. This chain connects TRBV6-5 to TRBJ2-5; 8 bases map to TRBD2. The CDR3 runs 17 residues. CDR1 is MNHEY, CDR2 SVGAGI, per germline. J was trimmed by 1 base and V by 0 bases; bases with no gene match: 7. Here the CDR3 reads CASSYSRTSGAQETQYF. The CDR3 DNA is TGTGCCAGCAGTTACTCGAGAACTAGCGGAGCCCAAGAGACCCAGTACTTC.

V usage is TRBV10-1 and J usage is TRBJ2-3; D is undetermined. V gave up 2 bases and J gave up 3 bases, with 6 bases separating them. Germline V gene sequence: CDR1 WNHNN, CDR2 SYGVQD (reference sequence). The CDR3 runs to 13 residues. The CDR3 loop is CASSEMGTDTQYF. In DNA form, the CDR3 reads TGCGCCAGCAGTGAGATGGGGACAGATACGCAGTATTTT.

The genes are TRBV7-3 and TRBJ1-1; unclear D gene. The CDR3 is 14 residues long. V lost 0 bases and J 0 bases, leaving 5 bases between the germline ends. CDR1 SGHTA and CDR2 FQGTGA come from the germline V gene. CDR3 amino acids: CASSLTTLNTEAFF. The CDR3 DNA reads TGTGCCAGCAGCTTAACAACACTGAACACTGAAGCTTTCTTT.

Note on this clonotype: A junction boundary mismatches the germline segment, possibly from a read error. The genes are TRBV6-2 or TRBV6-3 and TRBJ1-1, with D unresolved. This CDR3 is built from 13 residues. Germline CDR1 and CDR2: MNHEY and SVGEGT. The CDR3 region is CASRYYMNTEAFF. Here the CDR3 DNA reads TGTGCCAGCAGGTACTACATGAACACTGAAGCTTTCTTT.

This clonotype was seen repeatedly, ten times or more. CDR3 in amino acids: CASRGYTEAFF. DNA of the CDR3: TGTGCCAGCCGGGGGTACACTGAAGCTTTCTTT. The chain uses TRBV6-2 or TRBV6-3 and TRBJ1-1; weak D call: TRBD1 (5 bases). CDR3 size: 11 residues. CDR1 MNHEY and CDR2 SVGEGT come from the germline V gene. V lost 8 bases to trimming and J lost 3 bases, with 7 bases between them.

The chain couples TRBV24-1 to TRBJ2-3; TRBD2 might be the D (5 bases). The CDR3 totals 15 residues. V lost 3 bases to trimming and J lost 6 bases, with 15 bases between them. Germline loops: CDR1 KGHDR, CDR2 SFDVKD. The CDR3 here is CATSDPLGPGDTQYF. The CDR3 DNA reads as TGTGCCACCAGTGATCCCCTCGGCCCGGGGGATACGCAGTATTTT.

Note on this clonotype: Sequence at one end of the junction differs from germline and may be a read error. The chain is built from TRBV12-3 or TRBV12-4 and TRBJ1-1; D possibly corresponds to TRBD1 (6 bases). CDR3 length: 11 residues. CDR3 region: CASTNGTRALF. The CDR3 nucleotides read TGTGCCAGCACCAACGGGACACGGGCTCTCTTT.

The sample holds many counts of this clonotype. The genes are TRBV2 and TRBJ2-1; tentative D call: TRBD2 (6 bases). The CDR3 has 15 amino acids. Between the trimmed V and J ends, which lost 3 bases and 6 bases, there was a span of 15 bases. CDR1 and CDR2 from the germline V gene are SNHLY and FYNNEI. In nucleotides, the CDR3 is TGTGCCAGCAGTGACGGTAGGGGAGGATCCAATGAGCAGTTCTTC. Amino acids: CASSDGRGGSNEQFF.

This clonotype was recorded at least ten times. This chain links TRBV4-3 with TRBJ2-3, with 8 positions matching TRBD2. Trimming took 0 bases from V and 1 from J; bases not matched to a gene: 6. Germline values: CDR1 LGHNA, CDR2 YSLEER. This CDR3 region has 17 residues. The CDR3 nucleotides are TGCGCCAGCAGCCAAGATTCGCTAGCGGGCGGCACAGATACGCAGTATTTT. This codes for CASSQDSLAGGTDTQYF.

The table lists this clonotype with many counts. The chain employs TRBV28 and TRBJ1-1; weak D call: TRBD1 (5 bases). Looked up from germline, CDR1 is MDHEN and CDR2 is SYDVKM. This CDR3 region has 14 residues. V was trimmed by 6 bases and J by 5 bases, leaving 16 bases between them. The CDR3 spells CASSRPGGKTEAFF. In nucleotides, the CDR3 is TGTGCCAGCAGCAGGCCGGGGGGGAAAACTGAAGCTTTCTTT.

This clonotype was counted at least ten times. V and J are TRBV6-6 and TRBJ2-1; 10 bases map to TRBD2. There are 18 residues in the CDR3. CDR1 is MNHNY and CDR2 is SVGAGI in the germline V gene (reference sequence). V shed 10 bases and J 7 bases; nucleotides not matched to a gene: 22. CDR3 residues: CATKAESRGAGGWNEQFF. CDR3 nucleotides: TGTGCCACAAAAGCGGAGTCCCGGGGAGCGGGAGGGTGGAATGAGCAGTTCTTC.